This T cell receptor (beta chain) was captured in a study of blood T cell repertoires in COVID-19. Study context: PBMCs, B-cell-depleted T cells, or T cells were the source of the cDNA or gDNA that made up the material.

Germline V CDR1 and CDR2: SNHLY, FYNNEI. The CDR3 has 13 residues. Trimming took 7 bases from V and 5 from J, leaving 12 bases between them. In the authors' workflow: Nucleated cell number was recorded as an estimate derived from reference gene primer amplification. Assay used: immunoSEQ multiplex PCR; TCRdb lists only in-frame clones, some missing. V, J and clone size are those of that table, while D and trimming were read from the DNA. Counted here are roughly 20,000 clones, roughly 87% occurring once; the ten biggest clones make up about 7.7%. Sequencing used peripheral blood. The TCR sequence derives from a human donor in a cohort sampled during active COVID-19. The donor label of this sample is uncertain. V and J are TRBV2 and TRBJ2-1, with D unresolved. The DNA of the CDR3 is TGTGCCAGCACCCAAGGAGTACACAATGAGCAGTTCTTC. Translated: CASTQGVHNEQFF.